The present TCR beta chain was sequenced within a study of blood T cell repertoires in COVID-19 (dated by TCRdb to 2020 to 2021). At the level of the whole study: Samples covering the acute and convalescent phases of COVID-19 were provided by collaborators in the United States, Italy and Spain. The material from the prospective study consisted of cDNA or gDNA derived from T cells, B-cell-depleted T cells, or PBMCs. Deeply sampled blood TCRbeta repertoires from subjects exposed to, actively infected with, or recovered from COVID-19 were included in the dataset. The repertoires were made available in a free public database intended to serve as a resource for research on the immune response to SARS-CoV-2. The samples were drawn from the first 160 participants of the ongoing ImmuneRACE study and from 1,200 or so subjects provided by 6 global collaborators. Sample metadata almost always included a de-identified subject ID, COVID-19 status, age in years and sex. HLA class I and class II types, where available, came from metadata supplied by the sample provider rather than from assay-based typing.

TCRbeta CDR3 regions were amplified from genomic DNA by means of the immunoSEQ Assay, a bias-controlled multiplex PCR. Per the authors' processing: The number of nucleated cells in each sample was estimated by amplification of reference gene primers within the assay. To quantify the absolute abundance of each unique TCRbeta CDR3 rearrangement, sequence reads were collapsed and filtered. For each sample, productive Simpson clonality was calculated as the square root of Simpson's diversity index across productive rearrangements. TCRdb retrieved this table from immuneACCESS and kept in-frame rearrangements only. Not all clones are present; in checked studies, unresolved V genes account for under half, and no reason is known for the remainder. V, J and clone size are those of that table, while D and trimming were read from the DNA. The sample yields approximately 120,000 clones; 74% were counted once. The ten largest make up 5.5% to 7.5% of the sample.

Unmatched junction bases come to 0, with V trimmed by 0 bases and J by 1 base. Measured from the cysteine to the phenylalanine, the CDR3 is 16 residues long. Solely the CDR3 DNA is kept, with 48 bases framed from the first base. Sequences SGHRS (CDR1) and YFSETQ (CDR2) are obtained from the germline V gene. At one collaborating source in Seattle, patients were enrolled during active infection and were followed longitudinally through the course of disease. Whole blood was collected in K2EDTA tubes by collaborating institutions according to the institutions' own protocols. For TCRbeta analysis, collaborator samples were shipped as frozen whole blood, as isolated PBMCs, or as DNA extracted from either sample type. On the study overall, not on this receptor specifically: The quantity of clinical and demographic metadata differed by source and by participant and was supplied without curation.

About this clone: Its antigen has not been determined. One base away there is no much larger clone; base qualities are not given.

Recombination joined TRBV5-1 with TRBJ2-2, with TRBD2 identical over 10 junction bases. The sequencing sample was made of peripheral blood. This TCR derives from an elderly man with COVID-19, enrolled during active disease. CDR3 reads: CASSLGTSGNTGELFF. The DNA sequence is TGCGCCAGCAGCTTGGGGACTAGCGGGAACACCGGGGAGCTGTTTTTT.